These 27 T cell receptor beta chains came from one sample sequenced in a study of cytomegalovirus exposure and HLA in healthy donors. The PCR employed 60 Vbeta primers together with 13 Jbeta primers. Some clones are missing from TCRdb's copy, which holds only in-frame ones; the method was immunoSEQ multiplex PCR. This sample has 60,000 to 90,000 clones, with 70% found just once. The sample taken for sequencing was PBMCs. These receptors were taken from a woman in her fifties or sixties in good health and CMV-seropositive.

V gene TRBV28 combines with J gene TRBJ2-2; D is ambiguous. Germline CDR1 MDHEN, CDR2 SYDVKM. Between the trimmed V and J ends, which lost 10 bases and 4 bases, there was a span of 19 bases. This CDR3 comprises 15 residues. This CDR3 is CATRFPTSVTGELFF. The CDR3 DNA sequence: TGTGCCACCAGGTTCCCCACGAGTGTCACCGGGGAGCTGTTTTTT. The full variable domain, its missing parts supplied by reference TRBV28 and TRBJ2-2, is DVKVTQSSRYLVKRTGEKVFLECVQDMDHENMFWYRQDPGLGLRLIYFSYDVKMKEKGDIPEGYSVSREKKERFSLILESASTNQTSMYLCATRFPTSVTGELFFGEGSRLTVL.

The chain couples TRBV5-4 to TRBJ2-5; possible D gene TRBD1, 6 bases. V lost 4 bases and J lost 0, with 10 bases in between. This CDR3 is 14 amino acids long. Germline V gene sequence: CDR1 SGHNT, CDR2 YYREEE (reference sequence). The CDR3 DNA sequence: TGTGCCAGCAGCGTAGACAGGTACCAAGAGACCCAGTACTTC. This codes for CASSVDRYQETQYF.

The gene calls are TRBV6-6 and TRBJ2-2, with a weak D call TRBD2 (5 bases). The length of the CDR3 is 15 residues. The germline V gene encodes CDR1 MNHNY and CDR2 SVGAGI (reference sequence). The V end was cut by 4 bases, the J end by 3 bases, with 12 bases between. Written as DNA, the CDR3 is TGTGCCAGCAGTTGGCGGGCCCAGGACACCGGGGAGCTGTTTTTT. Residues: CASSWRAQDTGELFF.

This rearrangement joins TRBV11-2 to TRBJ2-5; a weak D match, TRBD1 (6 bases). Germline loops: CDR1 SGHAT, CDR2 FQNNGV. Trimming shortened V by 1 base and J by 4 bases, and 16 bases separated the two germline ends. The CDR3 runs to 16 residues. Written as DNA, the CDR3 is TGTGCCAGCAGCTTAGGGTGGGCAGGGGAGTCAGAGACCCAGTACTTC. It yields the protein CASSLGWAGESETQYF.

The rearrangement joins TRBV19 to TRBJ2-3, with 9 bases matching TRBD2. The CDR3 runs to 15 residues. The J segment lost 2 bases and the V segment lost 6 bases, leaving 6 bases of the junction unmatched. From germline, CDR1 is LNHDA and CDR2 SQIVND (reference sequence). Here the CDR3 reads CASRLAGANTDTQYF. CDR3 bases: TGTGCCAGTAGACTAGCGGGTGCAAACACAGATACGCAGTATTTT.

The chain is built from TRBV18 and TRBJ1-5, with TRBD1 identical over 7 bases. The CDR3 consists of 17 residues. Germline V gene sequence: CDR1 KGHSH, CDR2 LQKENI. V lost 0 bases, J lost 3 bases, and 8 bases stayed unmatched. The CDR3 DNA follows: TGTGCCAGCTCACCACCTGGACAGGCGGTCACCAATCAGCCCCAGCATTTT. Amino acid sequence: CASSPPGQAVTNQPQHF.

This clone has just a few counts. CDR3 protein: CASSVDPTGDSPLHF. The CDR3 region has the DNA TGTGCCAGCAGCGTCGACCCTACAGGGGATTCACCCCTCCACTTT. This chain uses TRBV9 with TRBJ1-6; 7 bases map to TRBD1. This CDR3 is 15 amino acids long. CDR1 is SGDLS, CDR2 YYNGEE, per germline. V was clipped by 2 bases and J by 8 bases; unmatched bases: 7.

V and J are TRBV9 and TRBJ2-1, with D possibly matching TRBD2 (5 bases). The CDR3 totals 15 residues. V lost 0 bases and J lost 6, with 13 bases in between. Germline lookup yields CDR1 SGDLS and CDR2 YYNGEE. CDR3 DNA: TGTGCCAGCAGCGTAGGCGGGCCCATGGGCAATGAGCAGTTCTTC. Amino acid sequence: CASSVGGPMGNEQFF.

This clone was detected a few times. One junction end does not reproduce the germline sequence, and a read error may be involved. Other DNA sequences in the sample encode the same CDR3. The V and J genes are TRBV25-1 and TRBJ2-6; 7 nucleotides align to TRBD1. Germline loops: CDR1 MGHDK, CDR2 SYGVNS. This CDR3 region has 18 residues. Written as DNA, the CDR3 is TGTGCCAGCAGTGAAACTACAGGGGTCCACTCTGGGGCCAACGTCTTGACTTTC. The encoded protein is CASSETTGVHSGANVLTF.

This clone has just one count. This rearrangement joins TRBV29-1 to TRBJ2-3, with TRBD1 as a possible D gene (6 bases). Trimming took 0 bases from V and 1 from J, leaving 8 bases between them. Per germline, CDR1 SQVTM and CDR2 ANQGSEA. There are 14 residues in the CDR3. CDR3 loop: CSVEDRTGTDTQYF. CDR3 bases: TGCAGCGTTGAAGATCGGACAGGCACAGATACGCAGTATTTT.

The gene calls are TRBV13 and TRBJ1-1; D is uncertain. From germline, CDR1 is PRHDT and CDR2 FYEKMQ (reference sequence). V was shortened by 2 bases and J by 0 bases, with 13 bases between the two germline ends. The CDR3 sequence is 16 residues long. The DNA of the CDR3 is TGTGCCAGCAGCTTAACCCGCAGGTCAATGAACACTGAAGCTTTCTTT. Protein: CASSLTRRSMNTEAFF.

The chain has TRBV28 and TRBJ1-1; 8 nucleotides agree with TRBD1. The CDR3 has 14 residues. J lost 3 bases, V lost 2 bases, and 2 bases had no gene match. CDR1 is MDHEN and CDR2 is SYDVKM in the germline V gene. CDR3 protein: CASSLQGAYTEAFF. For the CDR3, the DNA is TGTGCCAGCAGTTTACAGGGGGCGTACACTGAAGCTTTCTTT.

V and J are TRBV25-1 and TRBJ2-2; D is perhaps TRBD2 (6 bases). Trimming removed 3 bases from V and 6 bases from J, with 14 bases in between. Germline CDR1 and CDR2: MGHDK and SYGVNS. The CDR3 extends over 15 amino acids. CDR3: CASSDPGTYAGELFF. In DNA form, the CDR3 reads TGTGCCAGCAGTGATCCTGGGACTTACGCCGGGGAGCTGTTTTTT.

The V and J genes are TRBV11-2 and TRBJ1-1; D perhaps matches TRBD1 (5 bases). V shed 1 base and J shed 0 bases, with 15 bases lying between them. CDR1 and CDR2 from the germline V gene are SGHAT and FQNNGV. There are 17 residues in the CDR3. CDR3 coding DNA: TGTGCCAGCAGCTTAGGGGTGACAGCTACACTGAACACTGAAGCTTTCTTT. This sequence encodes CASSLGVTATLNTEAFF.

The table lists this clone with a few counts. The V call is TRBV27, the J call TRBJ2-7; TRBD2 matches at 8 bases. The V gene's germline CDR1 is MNHEY and CDR2 SMNVEV (reference sequence). The CDR3 contains 16 residues. V gave up 0 bases and J gave up 3 bases; unmatched junction bases: 7. In DNA, the CDR3 is TGTGCCAGCAGTTTATCCGCGGGACTAGGGATCTACGAGCAGTACTTC. The encoded protein is CASSLSAGLGIYEQYF.

In regard to this clone: This sample also contains other DNA sequences that code for the same CDR3. The chain uses TRBV6-5 and TRBJ1-1; D not certain. Germline-derived CDR1 and CDR2 are MNHEY and SVGAGI. The V end was cut by 6 bases, the J end by 0 bases, with 8 bases between. This CDR3 is 13 amino acids long. CDR3 region: CASSRGMNTEAFF. DNA of the CDR3: TGTGCCAGCAGCCGCGGGATGAACACTGAAGCTTTCTTT.

As regards this clone: Different DNA sequences within this sample yield the same CDR3. J is TRBJ2-1 and V is TRBV4-1; the D is unclear. With 0 bases removed from V and 4 bases from J, the gap between germline ends came to 13 bases. Germline CDR1 and CDR2: MGHRA and YSYEKL. CDR3 size: 16 residues. Here the CDR3 reads CASSQEASALYNEQFF. CDR3 in DNA: TGCGCCAGCAGCCAAGAGGCCAGCGCACTATACAATGAGCAGTTCTTC.

The rearrangement joins TRBV12-5 to TRBJ1-1; D uncertain. The CDR3 is 17 amino acids. Germline loops: CDR1 LGHNT, CDR2 FRNRAP. Trimming stripped 4 bases from V and 2 bases from J, with 20 bases between. The CDR3 protein is CASGSLGGFEQNTEAFF. CDR3 bases: TGTGCTAGTGGTTCCCTTGGAGGGTTTGAGCAAAACACTGAAGCTTTCTTT.

The genes are TRBV5-4 and TRBJ1-3; 7 positions match TRBD1. Germline CDR1 SGHNT, CDR2 YYREEE (reference sequence). V lost 1 base to trimming and J lost 1 base; unmatched junction nucleotides: 5. CDR3 size: 16 residues. CDR3 in DNA: TGTGCCAGCAGCTTGATGACAGGGTTTTCTGGAAACACCATATATTTT. It encodes CASSLMTGFSGNTIYF. Complete variable domain (other parts from reference TRBV5-4 and TRBJ1-3): ETGVTQSPTHLIKTRGQQVTLRCSSQSGHNTVSWYQQALGQGPQFIFQYYREEENGRGNFPPRFSGLQFPNYSSELNVNALELDDSALYLCASSLMTGFSGNTIYFGEGSWLTVV.

The CDR3 DNA is TGTGCCAGCAGTCGGGACTCCTACGAGCAGTACTTC. This translates into CASSRDSYEQYF. The rearrangement links TRBV6-4 to TRBJ2-7; maybe TRBD2 (5 bases). V lost 5 bases and J 0 bases, leaving 5 bases between the germline ends. The CDR3 sequence is 12 residues long. Germline values: CDR1 MRHNA, CDR2 SNTAGT.

The genes are TRBV18 and TRBJ1-1; 7 bases match TRBD1. This CDR3 is 13 amino acids long. After removal of 7 bases from V and 7 bases from J, the junction contained 9 bases not matched to a gene. In germline, CDR1 is KGHSH, CDR2 LQKENI. The CDR3 reads CASWSDRVGEAFF. In DNA, the CDR3 is TGTGCCAGCTGGTCCGACAGGGTTGGTGAAGCTTTCTTT.

This chain connects TRBV11-3 to TRBJ2-1; 13 bases align to TRBD2. CDR1 and CDR2 (germline): SGHNT, YENEEA. The CDR3 runs 14 residues. J gave up 7 bases and V 4 bases, and 1 base lay outside the gene matches. The CDR3 nucleotides are TGTGCCAGCAGCTGGACTAGCGGGAGTAATGAGCAGTTCTTC. Its translation: CASSWTSGSNEQFF.

The chain recombines TRBV28 with TRBJ1-1; 7 nucleotides match TRBD1. With 7 bases clipped from V and 10 bases from J, the junction kept 6 bases outside the gene matches. Germline V gene sequence: CDR1 MDHEN, CDR2 SYDVKM. The CDR3 has 11 residues. In DNA form, the CDR3 reads TGTGCCAGCATAGAAAAGGGGGCAGCTTTCTTT. This translates into CASIEKGAAFF.

The chain uses TRBV11-3 and TRBJ2-1, with 11 bases matching TRBD2. Germline CDR1 and CDR2: SGHNT and YENEEA. Trimming removed 1 base from V and 6 bases from J; junction bases left unmatched: 2. The CDR3 runs to 15 residues. CDR3 protein: CASSLGTSGRNEQFF. CDR3 bases: TGTGCCAGCAGCTTAGGGACTAGCGGGCGCAATGAGCAGTTCTTC.

The chain has TRBV9 and TRBJ2-1; tentatively, D is TRBD2 (6 bases). This CDR3 contains 14 residues. V was pared by 4 bases and J by 8 bases, with 16 bases between. Germline-derived CDR1 and CDR2 are SGDLS and YYNGEE. The CDR3 DNA sequence: TGTGCCAGCAGCTCCCAGACTAGTTCGGATGAGCAGTTCTTC. Encoded protein: CASSSQTSSDEQFF.

This clone was picked up a small number of times. The J gene is TRBJ2-7, the V gene TRBV4-1, with 8 positions matching TRBD2. The germline CDR1 and CDR2 sequences are MGHRA and YSYEKL. V was clipped by 2 bases and J by 4 bases; unmatched bases: 16. The CDR3 totals 18 residues. CDR3 loop: CASSQKIVSGGLEYEQYF. The CDR3, as DNA: TGCGCCAGCAGCCAAAAAATAGTTTCTGGGGGACTAGAATACGAGCAGTACTTC.

The chain carries TRBV28 and TRBJ2-7, with TRBD1 matching over 9 bases. The CDR3 spans 14 residues. From germline, CDR1 is MDHEN and CDR2 SYDVKM. V was clipped by 7 bases and J by 5 bases; unmatched bases: 9. The CDR3: CASIEQGAKNEQYF. CDR3 nucleotide sequence: TGTGCCAGCATCGAACAGGGGGCGAAGAACGAGCAGTACTTC.